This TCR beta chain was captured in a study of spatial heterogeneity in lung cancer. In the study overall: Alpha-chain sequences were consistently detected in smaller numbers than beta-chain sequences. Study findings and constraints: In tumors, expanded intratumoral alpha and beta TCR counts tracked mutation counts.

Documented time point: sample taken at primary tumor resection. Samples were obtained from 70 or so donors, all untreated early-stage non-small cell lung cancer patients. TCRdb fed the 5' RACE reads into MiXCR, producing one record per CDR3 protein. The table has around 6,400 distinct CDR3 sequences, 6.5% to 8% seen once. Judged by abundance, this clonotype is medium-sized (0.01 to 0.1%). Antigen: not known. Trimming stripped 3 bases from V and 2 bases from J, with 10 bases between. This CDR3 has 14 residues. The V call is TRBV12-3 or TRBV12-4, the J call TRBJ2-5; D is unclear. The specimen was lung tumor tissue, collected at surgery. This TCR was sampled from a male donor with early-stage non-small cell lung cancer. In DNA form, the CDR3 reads TGTGCCAGCAGTTTCGGCTCGCAGCAAGAGACCCAGTACTTC. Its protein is CASSFGSQQETQYF.